This TCR beta chain came from a study of cytomegalovirus exposure and HLA in healthy donors (dated by TCRdb to 2015 to 2018). About the study as a whole: An earlier analysis of more than 550 of the donors reported about 300 Gb of sequence data and 95 million to 120 million unique TCR beta sequences obtained from about 170 million T cells. An early release covering roughly 600 HLA-typed donors comprised around 300 gigabases of sequencing data and 85 million or so unique TCR sequences. The genetic ancestry cluster associated with self-reported Caucasian donors included 81% of the 350 to 500 genotyped donors. The study was designed to test whether signatures of past pathogen exposure could be identified by cataloging public T cell receptors. The study profiled the T cell repertoires of 666 subjects by immunosequencing and related them to cytomegalovirus serostatus. Besides the first cohort of 666 subjects, a separate validation cohort made up of 120 or so different subjects was used. To predict cytomegalovirus infection status, the study brought together high-throughput TCR immunosequencing, statistical association of individual TCRs with disease status, and machine learning. In a later analysis, previously published TCR beta repertoires from roughly 710 donors were re-analyzed and high-resolution HLA genotyping was added so that TCR occurrence patterns could be studied. In the later analysis, no new phenotypic data were used to find candidate immune exposures; instead, reliance was placed on TCR beta sequences and their occurrence across donors. In an earlier analysis of roughly 540 of the donors, high-throughput TCR beta sequencing was used to judge whether each TCR beta V gene segment behaved as functional or pseudogenic. Donor age, sex, ethnicity and CMV serostatus were compiled together with the repertoire data. In a later genetic analysis, genome-wide SNP genotypes for about three fifths of the 666 donors were used, and that subset was treated as a discovery cohort. Every discovery cohort repertoire had been produced on one sequencing platform. HLA typing included class I and class II loci at four-digit resolution. The number of typed donors differed by locus: roughly 629-640 for A, B, C, DRB1 and DQB1; some 500 for DQA1; 600 to 610 for DPA1; and some 450 for DPB1. About five DR-DQ haplotypes were treated as single units for association and clustering because of strong linkage in the cohort. Among a few hundred genotyped donors of the cohort, an average of approximately 240,000 unique TCR beta nucleotide sequences were sequenced per donor, around a sixth of them non-productive. What the study reported, not specific to this receptor: A later analysis found that most CMV-associated TCR beta chains appeared HLA-restricted, with HLA associations seemingly driven largely by CMV exposure. A later analysis associated about 17,000 TCR beta sequences with specific HLA alleles at a false discovery rate of 0.05. Correlated functional status among segregating V segments might be attributable to linkage disequilibrium, but an unknown experimental factor could not be ruled out. The authors suggested that the approach could potentially be generalized to other disease states and immunological phenotypes. The classifier was reported to diagnose cytomegalovirus status with high specificity and sensitivity in both the original cohort and the validation cohort. Because HLA typing was unavailable for some donors at each locus, only the typed subset was used in association tests. This cohort had only TCR beta chains sequenced, and the lack of alpha or paired-chain data limited which features could be detected. In an earlier analysis of 587 of the donors, most TCR beta V segments were observed in productive rearrangements about 90% or about 30% of the time, broadly matching IMGT annotations. A cluster of highly shared sequence variants was judged likely to be a technical artifact of the sequencing pipeline. When HLA alleles, especially DR and DQ, strongly co-occurred, attributing TCR associations to individual alleles was difficult. According to a later analysis, parvovirus B19, influenza, CMV and Epstein-Barr virus appeared linked to several top co-occurrence clusters. In a later analysis, HLA-associated TCR beta chains showed more clonal expansion and lower generation probabilities than non-associated chains that were equally common. The earlier analysis of around 600 of the donors excluded roughly 16 rarely observed V segments, including chromosome 9 orphons, because counts were too low. Roughly uniform sequencing depth across donors was assumed in presence/absence analyses, although this assumption may not hold. In vitro tests confirmed that a few of the cytomegalovirus-associated TCR beta chains recognize cytomegalovirus antigens. A further reported finding was that TCR beta sequences accurately predicted the HLA-A and HLA-B alleles for most subjects in the first cohort. A total of 164 TCR beta chains were listed by the study as associated with cytomegalovirus. Immune exposure information for the cohort was limited to CMV serostatus. Some IMGT-functional V segments, including TRBV6-2 and TRBV6-3, could not be distinguished by the 87-base-pair reads and were therefore excluded. V-gene and J-gene trimming of TCR beta chains was associated with a missense DCLRE1C variant in a later genetic analysis, and the association was replicated in an independent cohort. Most TCR sequences were seen in very few donors, while some public TCRs were found in many individuals. A later analysis found that TCR association rates varied across HLA loci, with DRB1 alleles showing the most associated TCRs and HLA-C alleles the fewest. In a later genetic analysis, fewer N-insertions in productive TCRs were reported among donors in an Asian-associated ancestry cluster than the approximately 630-donor mean.

Concerning this clone: What this receptor recognizes is not known. No base quality values were provided; no much bigger clone lies one nucleotide off.

The library was made by the immunoSEQ multiplex PCR assay. For the multiplex PCR, a mixture combining 60 forward primers for TCR Vbeta segments and 13 reverse primers for TCR Jbeta segments was used. The CDR3 region of rearranged TCR beta genes was amplified from genomic DNA with a multiplex PCR assay. Amplified TCR beta libraries were sequenced as 87-base-pair reads on the Illumina HiSeq System. The paper's data handling went like this. A later analysis counted tens of millions of unique TCR beta chains across the 666 repertoires, and 9.5 million to 11 million of these chains were shared by at least two donors. A nearest-neighbor algorithm error-corrected the raw reads and collapsed the reads into unique sequences, merging closely related sequences to remove PCR and sequencing errors. V, D and J gene segments were assigned by aligning CDR3 sequences to IMGT reference sequences. For a sequence to be retained, a match of at least six nucleotides to both a V gene segment and a J gene segment was required. A rearrangement was called productive if the CDR3 had no stop codons and remained in frame with V and J, and every other rearrangement was called non-productive. Following IMGT convention, CDR3 was defined as the stretch from the second conserved V-encoded cysteine to the conserved J-encoded phenylalanine. Sequences without an unambiguous match to a single V gene segment were excluded from the earlier analysis of a few hundred of the donors. In an earlier analysis of a few hundred of the donors, V segments were called functional above 56.7% productive rearrangements and were called segregating when the between-donor standard deviation exceeded 5%. To diagnose cytomegalovirus status from the catalog of TCR beta chain sequences, a statistical classification framework was built. V and J gene assignment, in a later analysis, came from comparing TCR nucleotide sequences with IMGT/GENE-DB human TR gene sequences. Using the TCRdist pipeline, a later analysis assigned CDR3 sequences along with most-parsimonious VDJ recombination scenarios. In a later analysis, every TCR beta chain was defined by the combination of its CDR3 amino acid sequence and its V-gene family, and reads without a unique V-gene family were dropped. To address suspected cross-contamination and a sequencing artifact, a later analysis removed around 600 highly shared, low-generation-probability nucleotide sequences. In a later analysis, a clonal expansion index was calculated for each public chain from normalized within-repertoire ranks of inferred template counts. In a later analysis, generation probabilities were computed with a VDJ recombination model fitted to out-of-frame rearrangements, and the resulting probabilities were checked against IGoR. A later analysis scored TCR-TCR, TCR-HLA and TCR-CMV co-occurrence with hypergeometric tests, applying a repertoire-size bias correction to TCR pairs. A later analysis estimated false discovery rates by permuting HLA or CMV assignments 20 times. A later analysis grouped co-occurring TCRs with DBSCAN, adding TCRdist sequence similarity when clustering within HLA-allele-positive subsets. Repertoires with fewer than 30,000 or more than 120,000 public chains were left out of co-occurrence clustering, as were about 5 repertoires with anomalous nucleotide sharing. In TCRdb, the immuneACCESS table is reduced to in-frame sequences with V and J assigned. These tables do not hold every clone; where another copy was compared, an unresolved V gene accounts for under half, and the others remain unexplained. D and trimming come from the DNA, and the V and J calls and clone size come from that table. For this sample there are about 89,000 clones; less than 85% appear just once. 6.5% to 9% of the sample rests with the top ten.

The cohort was made up of roughly 670 healthy bone marrow donors. All cohort members were sampled while nominally healthy, although unrecorded immune exposures were likely present. The donor was CMV seropositive and belonged to the group of some 290 seropositive cohort members. Each donor provided a peripheral blood sample, and peripheral blood mononuclear cells were used for TCR beta sequencing. Genomic DNA was extracted from the blood cell samples with the Qiagen DNeasy Blood Extraction Kit. V and J lose 9 bases and 5 bases, and a span of 17 bases separates them. The CDR3 goes from the cysteine to the phenylalanine over 15 residues. Only CDR3 DNA is held: 45 bases, read in frame from base 1. From the germline V gene (reference sequence), CDR1 is LNHDA and CDR2 is SQIVND.

Sequenced sample: PBMCs. The chain joins TRBV19 to TRBJ1-6; tentative D gene TRBD1, with 6 bases matching. The clonotype comes from a middle-aged man in good health and CMV-seropositive. The bases are TGTGCCAGCTTGGCCCTGGACAGAGATAATTCACCCCTCCACTTT. Its amino acids are CASLALDRDNSPLHF.